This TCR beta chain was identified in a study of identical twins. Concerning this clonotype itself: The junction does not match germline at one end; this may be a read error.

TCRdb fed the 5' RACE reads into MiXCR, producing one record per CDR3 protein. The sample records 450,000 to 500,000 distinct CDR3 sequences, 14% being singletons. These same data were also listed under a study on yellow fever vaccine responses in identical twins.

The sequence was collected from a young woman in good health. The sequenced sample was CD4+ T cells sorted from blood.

The CDR3 reads CPSLATANTGELFF. CDR3 nucleotide sequence: TGCCCCAGCTTAGCGACCGCGAACACCGGGGAGCTGTTTTTT. V and J are TRBV5-1 and TRBJ2-2, with D maybe TRBD2 (5 bases). There are 14 residues in the CDR3. Germline CDR1 and CDR2: SGHRS and YFSETQ.